Shown below are 5 T cell receptor beta chains from a single sample sequenced in a study of beta chain features in type 1 diabetes. Study conclusions and caveats: For Type 1 diabetes patients, all four CD4+ subsets carried TCRB CDR3s that were moderately but significantly shorter.

The sequenced template was cDNA made from the entire isolated RNA. This table comes from immunoSEQ multiplex PCR, and its TCRdb copy is limited to in-frame clones, with some not included. The sample shows 50,000 to 70,000 clones, 52% of them seen only once. Their antigens remain unidentified. Sequencing used Tregs from blood. The receptors originated from a woman in her forties with type 1 diabetes.

The chain carries TRBV28 and TRBJ1-1; the D is unclear. In germline, CDR1 is MDHEN, CDR2 SYDVKM. The CDR3 contains 11 residues. Trimming took off 5 bases at V and 7 bases at J, with 8 bases between the two ends. The CDR3 coding sequence is TGTGCCAGCAGTGTCTACTTTGAAGCTTTCTTT. Its translation is CASSVYFEAFF. Looking up the rest from reference TRBV28 and TRBJ1-1 gives the full variable domain: DVKVTQSSRYLVKRTGEKVFLECVQDMDHENMFWYRQDPGLGLRLIYFSYDVKMKEKGDIPEGYSVSREKKERFSLILESASTNQTSMYLCASSVYFEAFFGQGTRLTVV.

The chain has TRBV5-1 and TRBJ2-7, with 9 bases matching TRBD2. The CDR3 extends over 16 amino acids. V gave up 0 bases and J gave up 0 bases; unmatched junction bases: 4. Germline V gene lookup returns CDR1 SGHRS and CDR2 YFSETQ. CDR3 protein: CASSLGISGSSYEQYF. The CDR3, as DNA: TGCGCCAGCAGCTTGGGCATTAGCGGGAGCTCCTACGAGCAGTACTTC.

The genes are TRBV18 and TRBJ2-5; TRBD2 matches 11 bases. With 3 bases clipped from V and 1 base from J, the junction kept 4 bases outside the gene matches. This CDR3 has 16 amino acids. Germline CDR1 reads KGHSH; CDR2 reads LQKENI. The CDR3 nucleotides read TGTGCCAGCTCACCTATAGCGGGAGGGGTCCAAGAGACCCAGTACTTC. Translated, it gives CASSPIAGGVQETQYF.

This sequence joins TRBV5-1 and TRBJ2-3; 8 nucleotides align to TRBD2. CDR1 and CDR2 (germline): SGHRS, YFSETQ. V lost 0 bases and J lost 2; bases outside the gene matches: 8. The CDR3 contains 17 residues. Written as DNA, the CDR3 is TGCGCCAGCAGCTTGGGAGTTCGGGGGGGACTCACAGATACGCAGTATTTT. Protein sequence: CASSLGVRGGLTDTQYF.

This chain uses TRBV7-8 with TRBJ1-5, with D tentatively TRBD1 (6 bases). The CDR3 runs to 15 residues. Germline lookup yields CDR1 SGHVS and CDR2 FQNEAQ. V lost 4 bases, J lost 4 bases, and 14 bases lay in between. The CDR3 here is CASSSSQGTNQPQHF. In nucleotides, the CDR3 is TGTGCCAGCAGCTCATCGCAGGGGACAAATCAGCCCCAGCATTTT.